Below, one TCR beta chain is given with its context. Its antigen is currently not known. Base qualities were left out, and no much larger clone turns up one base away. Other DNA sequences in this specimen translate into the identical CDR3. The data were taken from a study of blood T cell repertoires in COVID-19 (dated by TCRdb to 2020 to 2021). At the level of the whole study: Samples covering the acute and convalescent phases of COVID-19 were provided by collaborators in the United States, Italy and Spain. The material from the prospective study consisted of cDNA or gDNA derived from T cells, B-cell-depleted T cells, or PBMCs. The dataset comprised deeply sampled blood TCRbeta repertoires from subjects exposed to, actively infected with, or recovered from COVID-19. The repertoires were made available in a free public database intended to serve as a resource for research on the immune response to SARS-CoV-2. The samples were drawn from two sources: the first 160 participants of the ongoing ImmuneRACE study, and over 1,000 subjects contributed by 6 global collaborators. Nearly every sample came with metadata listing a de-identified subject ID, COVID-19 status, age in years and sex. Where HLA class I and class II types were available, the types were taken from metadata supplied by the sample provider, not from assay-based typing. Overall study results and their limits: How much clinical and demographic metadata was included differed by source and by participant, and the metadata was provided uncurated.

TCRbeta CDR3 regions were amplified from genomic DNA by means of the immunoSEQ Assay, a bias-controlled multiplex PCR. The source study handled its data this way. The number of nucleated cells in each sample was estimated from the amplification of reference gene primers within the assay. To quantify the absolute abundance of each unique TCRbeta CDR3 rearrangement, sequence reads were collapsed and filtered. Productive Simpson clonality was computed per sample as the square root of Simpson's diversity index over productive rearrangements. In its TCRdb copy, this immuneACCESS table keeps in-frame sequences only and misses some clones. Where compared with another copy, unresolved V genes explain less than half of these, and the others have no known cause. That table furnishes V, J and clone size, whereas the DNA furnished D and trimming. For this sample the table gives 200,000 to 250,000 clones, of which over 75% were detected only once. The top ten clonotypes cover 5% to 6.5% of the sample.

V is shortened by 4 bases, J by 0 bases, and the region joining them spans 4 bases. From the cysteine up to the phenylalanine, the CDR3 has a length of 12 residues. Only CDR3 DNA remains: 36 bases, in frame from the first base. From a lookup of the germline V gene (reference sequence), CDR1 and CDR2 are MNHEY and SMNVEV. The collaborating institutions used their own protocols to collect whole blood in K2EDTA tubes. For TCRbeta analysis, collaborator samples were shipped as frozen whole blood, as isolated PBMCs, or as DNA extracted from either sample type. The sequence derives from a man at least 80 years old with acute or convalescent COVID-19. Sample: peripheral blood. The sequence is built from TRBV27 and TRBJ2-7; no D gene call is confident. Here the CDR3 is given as CASSSSSYEQYF. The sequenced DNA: TGTGCCAGCAGTTCTAGCTCCTACGAGCAGTACTTC.